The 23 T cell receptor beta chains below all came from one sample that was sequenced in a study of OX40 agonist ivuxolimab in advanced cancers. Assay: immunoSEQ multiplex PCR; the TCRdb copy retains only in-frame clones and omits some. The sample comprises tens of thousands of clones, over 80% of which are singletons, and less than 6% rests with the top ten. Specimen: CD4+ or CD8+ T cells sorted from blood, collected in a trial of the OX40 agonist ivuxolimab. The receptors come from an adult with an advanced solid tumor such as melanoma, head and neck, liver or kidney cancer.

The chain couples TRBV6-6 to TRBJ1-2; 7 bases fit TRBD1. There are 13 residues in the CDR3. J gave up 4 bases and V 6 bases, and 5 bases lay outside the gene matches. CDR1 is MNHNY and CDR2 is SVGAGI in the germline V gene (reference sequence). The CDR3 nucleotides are TGTGCCAGCAGCCAAACAGGGGTCTATGGCTACACCTTC. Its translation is CASSQTGVYGYTF.

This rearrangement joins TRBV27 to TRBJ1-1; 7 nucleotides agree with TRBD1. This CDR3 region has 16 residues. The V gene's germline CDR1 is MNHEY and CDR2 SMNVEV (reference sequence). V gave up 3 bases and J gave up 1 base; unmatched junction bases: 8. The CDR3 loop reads CASSFIMGQPNTEAFF. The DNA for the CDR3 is TGTGCCAGCAGTTTTATAATGGGACAGCCGAACACTGAAGCTTTCTTT.

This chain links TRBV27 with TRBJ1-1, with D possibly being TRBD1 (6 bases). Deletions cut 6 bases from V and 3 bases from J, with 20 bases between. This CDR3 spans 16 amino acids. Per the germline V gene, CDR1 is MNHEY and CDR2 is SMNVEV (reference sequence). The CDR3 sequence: CASSPVGQGIYTEAFF. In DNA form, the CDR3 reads TGTGCCAGCAGCCCTGTCGGTCAGGGGATCTACACTGAAGCTTTCTTT.

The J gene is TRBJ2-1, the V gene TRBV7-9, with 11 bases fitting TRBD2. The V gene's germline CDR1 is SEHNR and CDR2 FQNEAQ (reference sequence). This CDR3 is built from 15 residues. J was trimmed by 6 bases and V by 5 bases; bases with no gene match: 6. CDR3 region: CASSLGTSGLNEQFF. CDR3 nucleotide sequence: TGTGCCAGCAGCCTAGGGACTAGCGGCCTCAATGAGCAGTTCTTC.

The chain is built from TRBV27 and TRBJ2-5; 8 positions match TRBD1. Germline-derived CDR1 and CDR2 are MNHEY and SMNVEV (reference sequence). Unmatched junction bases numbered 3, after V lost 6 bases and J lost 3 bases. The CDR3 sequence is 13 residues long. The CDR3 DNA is TGTGCCAGCAGCCCGGACAGGGAAGAGACCCAGTACTTC. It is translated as CASSPDREETQYF.

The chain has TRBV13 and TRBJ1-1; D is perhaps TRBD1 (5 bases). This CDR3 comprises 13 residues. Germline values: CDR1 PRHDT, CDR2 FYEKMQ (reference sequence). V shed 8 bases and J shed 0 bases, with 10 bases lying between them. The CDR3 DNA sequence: TGTGCCAGCTCTCAGGGCCTGAACACTGAAGCTTTCTTT. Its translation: CASSQGLNTEAFF.

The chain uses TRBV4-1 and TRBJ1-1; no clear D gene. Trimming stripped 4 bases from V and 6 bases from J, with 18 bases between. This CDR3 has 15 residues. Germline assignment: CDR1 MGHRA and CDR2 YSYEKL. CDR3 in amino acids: CASSPLRTDYSEAFF. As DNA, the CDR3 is TGCGCCAGCAGCCCTTTGAGGACGGATTATTCTGAAGCTTTCTTT.

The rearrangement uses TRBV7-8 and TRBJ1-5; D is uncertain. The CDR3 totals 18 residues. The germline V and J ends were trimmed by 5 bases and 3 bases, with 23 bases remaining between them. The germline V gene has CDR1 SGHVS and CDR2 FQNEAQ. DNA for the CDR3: TGTGCCAGCAGCCCCGTGGGAGAGCCCCTGATTGCCAATCAGCCCCAGCATTTT. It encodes CASSPVGEPLIANQPQHF.

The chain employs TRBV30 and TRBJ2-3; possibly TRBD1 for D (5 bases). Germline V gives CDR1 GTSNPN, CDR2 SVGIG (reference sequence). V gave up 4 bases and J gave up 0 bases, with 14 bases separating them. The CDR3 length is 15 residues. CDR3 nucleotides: TGTGCCTGGATTCCCATGGGGCCTAGCACAGATACGCAGTATTTT. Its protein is CAWIPMGPSTDTQYF.

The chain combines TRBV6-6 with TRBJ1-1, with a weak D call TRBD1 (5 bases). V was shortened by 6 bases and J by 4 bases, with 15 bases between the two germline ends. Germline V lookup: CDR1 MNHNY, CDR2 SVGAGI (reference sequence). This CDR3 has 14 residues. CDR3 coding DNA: TGTGCCAGCAGAGATTTACAGGTGTTCACTGAAGCTTTCTTT. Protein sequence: CASRDLQVFTEAFF.

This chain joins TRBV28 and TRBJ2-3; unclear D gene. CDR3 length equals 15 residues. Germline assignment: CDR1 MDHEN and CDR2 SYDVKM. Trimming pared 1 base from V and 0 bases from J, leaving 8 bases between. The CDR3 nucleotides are TGTGCCAGCAGTTTATTCACGACGAGCACAGATACGCAGTATTTT. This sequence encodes CASSLFTTSTDTQYF. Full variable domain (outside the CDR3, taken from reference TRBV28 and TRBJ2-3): DVKVTQSSRYLVKRTGEKVFLECVQDMDHENMFWYRQDPGLGLRLIYFSYDVKMKEKGDIPEGYSVSREKKERFSLILESASTNQTSMYLCASSLFTTSTDTQYFGPGTRLTVL.

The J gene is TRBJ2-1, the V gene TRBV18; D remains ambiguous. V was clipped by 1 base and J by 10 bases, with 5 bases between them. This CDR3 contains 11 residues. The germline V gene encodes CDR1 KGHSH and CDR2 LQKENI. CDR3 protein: CASSPHWEQFF. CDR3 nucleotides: TGTGCCAGCTCACCACATTGGGAGCAGTTCTTC.

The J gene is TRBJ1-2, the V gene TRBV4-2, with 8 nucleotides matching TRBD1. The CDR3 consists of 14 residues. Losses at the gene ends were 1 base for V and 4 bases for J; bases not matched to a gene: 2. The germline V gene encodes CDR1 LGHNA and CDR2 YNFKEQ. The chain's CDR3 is CASSQGQGSYGYTF. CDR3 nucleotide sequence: TGTGCCAGCAGCCAAGGACAGGGGTCCTATGGCTACACCTTC.

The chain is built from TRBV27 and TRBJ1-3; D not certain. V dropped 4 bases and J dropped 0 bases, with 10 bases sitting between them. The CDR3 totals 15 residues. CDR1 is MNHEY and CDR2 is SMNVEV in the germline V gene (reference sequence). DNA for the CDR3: TGTGCCAGCAGTTCCCACCTCCACTCTGGAAACACCATATATTTT. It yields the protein CASSSHLHSGNTIYF.

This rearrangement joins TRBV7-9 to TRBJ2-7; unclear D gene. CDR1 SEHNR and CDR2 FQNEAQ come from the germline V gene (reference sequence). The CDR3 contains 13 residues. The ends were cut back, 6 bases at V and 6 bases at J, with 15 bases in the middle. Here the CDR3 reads CASSPPVSGEQYF. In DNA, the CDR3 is TGTGCCAGCAGTCCTCCGGTGTCGGGCGAGCAGTACTTC.

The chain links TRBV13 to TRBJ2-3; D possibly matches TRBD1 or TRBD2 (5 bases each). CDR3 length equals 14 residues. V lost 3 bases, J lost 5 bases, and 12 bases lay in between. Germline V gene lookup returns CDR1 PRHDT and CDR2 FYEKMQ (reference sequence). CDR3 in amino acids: CASSFGGAGDTQYF. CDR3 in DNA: TGTGCCAGCAGCTTTGGGGGAGCCGGAGATACGCAGTATTTT.

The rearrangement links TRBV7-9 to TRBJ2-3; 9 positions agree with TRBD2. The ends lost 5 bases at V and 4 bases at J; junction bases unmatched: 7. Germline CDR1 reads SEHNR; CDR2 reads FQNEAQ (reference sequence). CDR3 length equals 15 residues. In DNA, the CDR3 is TGTGCCAGCAGCCTTAGCGGGAGTGGCTCAGATACGCAGTATTTT. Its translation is CASSLSGSGSDTQYF.

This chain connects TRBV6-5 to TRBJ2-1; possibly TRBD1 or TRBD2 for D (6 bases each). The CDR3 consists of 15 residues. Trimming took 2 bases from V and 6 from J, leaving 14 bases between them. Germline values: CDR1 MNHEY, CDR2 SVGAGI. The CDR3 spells CASSYPQGGGNEQFF. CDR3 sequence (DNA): TGTGCCAGCAGTTACCCACAGGGAGGTGGCAATGAGCAGTTCTTC.

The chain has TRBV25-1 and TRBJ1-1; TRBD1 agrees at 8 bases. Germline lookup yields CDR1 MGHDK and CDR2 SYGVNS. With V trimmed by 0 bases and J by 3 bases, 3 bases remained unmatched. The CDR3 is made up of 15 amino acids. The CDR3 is CASSEYNRGYTEAFF. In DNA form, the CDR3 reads TGTGCCAGCAGTGAATATAACAGGGGGTACACTGAAGCTTTCTTT.

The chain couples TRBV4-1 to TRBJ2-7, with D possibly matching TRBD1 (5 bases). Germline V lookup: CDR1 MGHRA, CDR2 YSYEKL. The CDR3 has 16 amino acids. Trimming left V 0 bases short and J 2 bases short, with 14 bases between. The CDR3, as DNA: TGCGCCAGCAGCCAAGATAACAGGAGCCCTCCCTACGAGCAGTACTTC. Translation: CASSQDNRSPPYEQYF.

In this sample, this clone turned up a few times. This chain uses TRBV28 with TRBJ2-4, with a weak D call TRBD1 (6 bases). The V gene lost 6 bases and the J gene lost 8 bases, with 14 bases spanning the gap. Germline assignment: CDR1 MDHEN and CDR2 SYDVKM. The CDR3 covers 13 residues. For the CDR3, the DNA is TGTGCCAGCAGACCCCGGGCAGGGGACATTCAGTACTTC. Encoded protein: CASRPRAGDIQYF.

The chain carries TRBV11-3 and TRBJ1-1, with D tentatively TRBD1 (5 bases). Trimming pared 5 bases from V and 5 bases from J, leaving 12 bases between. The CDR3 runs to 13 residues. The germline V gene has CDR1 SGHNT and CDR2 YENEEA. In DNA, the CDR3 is TGTGCCAGCAGCCGTGGGGGGGTTACTGAAGCTTTCTTT. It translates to CASSRGGVTEAFF.

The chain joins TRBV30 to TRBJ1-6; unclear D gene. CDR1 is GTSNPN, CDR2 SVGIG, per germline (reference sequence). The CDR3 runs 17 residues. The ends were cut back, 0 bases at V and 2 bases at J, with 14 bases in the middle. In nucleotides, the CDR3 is TGTGCCTGGAGTGTACGGGCCGCCGTGACCTATAATTCACCCCTCCACTTT. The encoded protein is CAWSVRAAVTYNSPLHF.